This T cell receptor beta chain was sequenced during a study of cytomegalovirus exposure and HLA in healthy donors. Study details: Early on, a data release was issued that held approximately 92 million unique TCRs from HLA-typed donors. Notes on the study in general: Cytomegalovirus association was assigned to approximately 180 TCR beta chains. As was reported, the classifier diagnosed cytomegalovirus status with high specificity and sensitivity.

About this clone itself: What it binds is unknown.

Primers for the PCR totalled 60 Vbeta and 13 Jbeta. Assay: immunoSEQ multiplex PCR; the TCRdb copy retains only in-frame clones and omits some. Of approximately 160,000 clones listed, over 65% are singletons. The receptor was derived from a woman aged 35 to 49 in good health and CMV-seropositive. The sequenced sample consisted of PBMCs.

CDR3 in amino acids: CASSQEEGEETQYF. The DNA of the CDR3 is TGTGCCAGCAGCCAAGAGGAGGGCGAAGAGACCCAGTACTTC. V usage is TRBV4-2 and J usage is TRBJ2-5, with D possibly matching TRBD2 (6 bases). CDR3 length: 14 residues. V lost 0 bases and J lost 3, with 8 bases in between. The germline CDR1 and CDR2 sequences are LGHNA and YNFKEQ.